This is a list of T cell receptor beta chains from one sample in a study of OX40 agonist ivuxolimab in advanced cancers. Here immunoSEQ multiplex PCR was the method, and the copy in TCRdb shows in-frame clones only, minus some. Among 60,000 to 75,000 clones listed, approximately 81% were seen once. Here the sequenced sample was CD4+ or CD8+ T cells sorted from blood, taken in a trial of the OX40 agonist ivuxolimab. These TCRs come from an adult with an advanced solid tumor such as melanoma, head and neck, liver or kidney cancer. The CDR3 runs from the conserved cysteine through the conserved F or W. A D gene is named only where the DNA matches it firmly. The size entry is marked missing in some rows and otherwise reads once, few, many or a size class.

j_call: TRBJ2-7
clone_size: .
v_call: TRBV19
d_call: .
cdr3_aa: CASSSAGSYEQYF
cdr3_nt: TGTGCCAGTAGTAGCGCCGGCTCCTACGAGCAGTACTTC

j_call: TRBJ1-2
clone_size: .
v_call: TRBV6-5
d_call: TRBD1
cdr3_aa: CASSAWTGNGYTF
cdr3_nt: TGTGCCAGCAGTGCCTGGACAGGGAATGGCTACACCTTC

j_call: TRBJ2-5
clone_size: .
v_call: TRBV6-1
d_call: .
cdr3_aa: CASNFGQPWETQYF
cdr3_nt: TGTGCCAGCAATTTCGGTCAACCGTGGGAGACCCAGTACTTC

j_call: TRBJ1-1
clone_size: .
v_call: TRBV9
d_call: TRBD1
cdr3_aa: CASSVETGSLTEAFF
cdr3_nt: TGTGCCAGCAGCGTAGAGACAGGGAGCCTCACTGAAGCTTTCTTT

j_call: TRBJ2-5
clone_size: .
v_call: TRBV7-2
d_call: .
cdr3_aa: CASSLSGLETQYF
cdr3_nt: TGTGCCAGCAGCTTAAGCGGGCTTGAGACCCAGTACTTC

j_call: TRBJ2-7
clone_size: few
v_call: TRBV11-2
d_call: .
cdr3_aa: CASSHDPTDYVEQYF
cdr3_nt: TGTGCCAGCAGCCACGACCCGACAGACTACGTCGAGCAGTACTTC

j_call: TRBJ2-1
clone_size: once
v_call: TRBV5-6
d_call: .
cdr3_aa: CASSLGGKGNEQFF
cdr3_nt: TGTGCCAGCAGCTTGGGTGGGAAGGGGAATGAGCAGTTCTTC

j_call: TRBJ1-2
clone_size: .
v_call: TRBV4-2
d_call: .
cdr3_aa: CASSQGSRVNGYTF
cdr3_nt: TGTGCCAGCAGCCAAGGGTCACGCGTGAATGGCTACACCTTC

j_call: TRBJ2-7
clone_size: .
v_call: TRBV4-1
d_call: TRBD1
cdr3_aa: CASSQAGQGSYEQYF
cdr3_nt: TGCGCCAGCAGCCAAGCTGGACAGGGGTCCTACGAGCAGTACTTC

j_call: TRBJ2-1
clone_size: .
v_call: TRBV7-2
d_call: TRBD2
cdr3_aa: CASSLGTSGRRKGNEQFF
cdr3_nt: TGTGCCAGCAGCTTGGGGACTAGCGGGAGGAGGAAGGGAAATGAGCAGTTCTTC

j_call: TRBJ2-1
clone_size: once
v_call: TRBV10-3
d_call: .
cdr3_aa: CAISEPPGHIAALGNNEQFF
cdr3_nt: TGTGCCATCAGTGAGCCACCAGGCCACATAGCGGCCCTAGGGAACAATGAGCAGTTCTTC

j_call: TRBJ1-2
clone_size: .
v_call: TRBV28
d_call: TRBD1
cdr3_aa: CASSLYGQGYGYTF
cdr3_nt: TGTGCCAGCAGTTTATACGGACAGGGCTATGGCTACACCTTC

j_call: TRBJ1-2
clone_size: .
v_call: TRBV25-1
d_call: .
cdr3_aa: CASSGQMRYGYTF
cdr3_nt: TGTGCCAGCAGTGGACAGATGAGGTATGGCTACACCTTC

j_call: TRBJ2-3
clone_size: .
v_call: TRBV2
d_call: TRBD2
cdr3_aa: CASSEIGRTDTQYF
cdr3_nt: TGTGCCAGCAGTGAAATCGGGAGGACAGATACGCAGTATTTT

j_call: TRBJ1-5
clone_size: once
v_call: TRBV4-3
d_call: TRBD1
cdr3_aa: CASSQVTGDQPQHF
cdr3_nt: TGCGCCAGCAGCCAAGTGACAGGGGATCAGCCCCAGCATTTT

j_call: TRBJ2-2
clone_size: .
v_call: TRBV2
d_call: .
cdr3_aa: CASSYNGELFF
cdr3_nt: TGTGCCAGCAGTTACAACGGGGAGCTGTTTTTT

j_call: TRBJ1-1
clone_size: .
v_call: TRBV28
d_call: .
cdr3_aa: CASSLYPVLNTEAFF
cdr3_nt: TGTGCCAGCAGTTTATATCCGGTTCTGAACACTGAAGCTTTCTTT

j_call: TRBJ2-7
clone_size: once
v_call: TRBV6-1
d_call: .
cdr3_aa: CASSEEARSYEQYF
cdr3_nt: TGTGCCAGCAGTGAAGAGGCACGATCCTACGAGCAGTACTTC

j_call: TRBJ2-3
clone_size: .
v_call: TRBV2
d_call: .
cdr3_aa: CASSAFPAVPDTQYF
cdr3_nt: TGTGCCAGCAGTGCGTTCCCAGCGGTCCCAGATACGCAGTATTTT

j_call: TRBJ1-2
clone_size: .
v_call: TRBV4-1
d_call: .
cdr3_aa: CASSESRAVARGYTF
cdr3_nt: TGCGCCAGCAGCGAAAGTCGGGCCGTTGCCCGAGGCTACACCTTC

j_call: TRBJ1-3
clone_size: .
v_call: TRBV2
d_call: TRBD1
cdr3_aa: CASSEQGAGNTIYF
cdr3_nt: TGTGCCAGCAGTGAACAGGGGGCGGGAAACACCATATATTTT

j_call: TRBJ2-7
clone_size: .
v_call: TRBV30
d_call: .
cdr3_aa: CAWSVWGGGEQYF
cdr3_nt: TGTGCCTGGAGTGTATGGGGGGGCGGCGAGCAGTACTTC

j_call: TRBJ1-4
clone_size: .
v_call: TRBV10-3
d_call: .
cdr3_aa: CAISESREKLFF
cdr3_nt: TGTGCCATCAGTGAGTCCCGTGAAAAACTGTTTTTT

j_call: TRBJ1-2
clone_size: .
v_call: TRBV19
d_call: .
cdr3_aa: CASSRRGGNYGYTF
cdr3_nt: TGTGCCAGTAGTAGAAGGGGAGGAAACTATGGCTACACCTTC

j_call: TRBJ2-1
clone_size: .
v_call: TRBV9
d_call: .
cdr3_aa: CASSVEAGLYNEQFF
cdr3_nt: TGTGCCAGCAGCGTAGAGGCGGGCCTCTACAATGAGCAGTTCTTC

j_call: TRBJ1-1
clone_size: .
v_call: TRBV10-3
d_call: .
cdr3_aa: CAITSQGTEAFF
cdr3_nt: TGTGCCATCACGAGTCAGGGGACTGAAGCTTTCTTT

j_call: TRBJ2-1
clone_size: .
v_call: TRBV13
d_call: TRBD2
cdr3_aa: CASSLDSGGANEQFF
cdr3_nt: TGTGCCAGCAGCCTTGATAGCGGGGGGGCAAATGAGCAGTTCTTC

j_call: TRBJ2-7
clone_size: .
v_call: TRBV7-2
d_call: TRBD1
cdr3_aa: CASSLRQGEREQYF
cdr3_nt: TGTGCCAGCAGCTTACGACAGGGGGAGCGCGAGCAGTACTTC

j_call: TRBJ2-7
clone_size: few
v_call: TRBV2
d_call: TRBD1
cdr3_aa: CASSLDRVSSGTSYEQYF
cdr3_nt: TGTGCCAGCAGTTTGGACAGGGTTTCAAGCGGTACCTCCTACGAGCAGTACTTC

j_call: TRBJ1-1
clone_size: .
v_call: TRBV18
d_call: TRBD1
cdr3_aa: CASLQGRNTEAFF
cdr3_nt: TGTGCCAGCCTACAGGGGAGGAACACTGAAGCTTTCTTT

j_call: TRBJ2-3
clone_size: .
v_call: TRBV5-4
d_call: TRBD2
cdr3_aa: CASSLELAGDTDTQYF
cdr3_nt: TGTGCCAGCAGCTTGGAGCTAGCGGGAGACACAGATACGCAGTATTTT

j_call: TRBJ1-6
clone_size: few
v_call: TRBV5-1
d_call: .
cdr3_aa: CASSLGPVSSSALHF
cdr3_nt: TGCGCCAGCAGCTTGGGGCCAGTCAGCTCATCGGCCCTCCACTTT

j_call: TRBJ1-2
clone_size: .
v_call: TRBV5-1
d_call: TRBD1
cdr3_aa: CASSLGTGYYGYTF
cdr3_nt: TGCGCCAGCAGCTTGGGGACAGGGTACTATGGCTACACCTTC

j_call: TRBJ2-3
clone_size: .
v_call: TRBV14
d_call: TRBD2
cdr3_aa: CASSQISGPLADTQYF
cdr3_nt: TGTGCCAGCAGCCAGATTAGCGGGCCTTTGGCAGATACGCAGTATTTT

j_call: TRBJ2-5
clone_size: .
v_call: TRBV30
d_call: TRBD2
cdr3_aa: CAWSGTSGGLRRTQYF
cdr3_nt: TGTGCCTGGAGTGGAACTAGCGGGGGCCTCCGAAGGACCCAGTACTTC

j_call: TRBJ1-1
clone_size: .
v_call: TRBV27
d_call: .
cdr3_aa: CASSFQARRGTEAFF
cdr3_nt: TGTGCCAGCAGTTTCCAAGCCAGGAGGGGCACTGAAGCTTTCTTT

j_call: TRBJ1-2
clone_size: .
v_call: TRBV20-1
d_call: .
cdr3_aa: CSARDAGYTF
cdr3_nt: TGCAGTGCTAGAGATGCTGGCTACACCTTC

j_call: TRBJ1-2
clone_size: .
v_call: TRBV9
d_call: .
cdr3_aa: CASSYRDEVDRYGYTF
cdr3_nt: TGTGCCAGCAGTTACCGGGACGAAGTTGATAGGTATGGCTACACCTTC

j_call: TRBJ2-7
clone_size: few
v_call: TRBV15
d_call: .
cdr3_aa: CATSRDTQGSYEQYF
cdr3_nt: TGTGCCACCAGCAGAGATACCCAGGGTTCCTACGAGCAGTACTTC

j_call: TRBJ2-4
clone_size: .
v_call: TRBV7-2
d_call: .
cdr3_aa: CASSSSTSGIQYF
cdr3_nt: TGTGCCAGCAGCTCCTCAACCTCTGGGATTCAGTACTTC

j_call: TRBJ1-1
clone_size: .
v_call: TRBV5-1
d_call: .
cdr3_aa: CASSLNAALNTEAFF
cdr3_nt: TGCGCCAGCAGCTTGAACGCGGCCTTGAACACTGAAGCTTTCTTT

j_call: TRBJ2-5
clone_size: few
v_call: TRBV27
d_call: TRBD1
cdr3_aa: CASSLGQGARETQYF
cdr3_nt: TGTGCCAGCAGTTTAGGACAGGGGGCGCGGGAGACCCAGTACTTC

j_call: TRBJ1-1
clone_size: few
v_call: TRBV5-1
d_call: TRBD1
cdr3_aa: CASPRLGQGRNTEAFF
cdr3_nt: TGCGCCAGCCCCCGGCTAGGACAGGGAAGGAACACTGAAGCTTTCTTT

j_call: TRBJ2-5
clone_size: few
v_call: TRBV30
d_call: TRBD1
cdr3_aa: CAWSLLSGGEETQYF
cdr3_nt: TGTGCCTGGAGTTTATTGTCAGGGGGTGAAGAGACCCAGTACTTC

j_call: TRBJ1-4
clone_size: .
v_call: TRBV10-3
d_call: .
cdr3_aa: CAIKAGRGNPTNEKLFF
cdr3_nt: TGTGCCATCAAAGCAGGTAGAGGAAATCCAACTAATGAAAAACTGTTTTTT

j_call: TRBJ1-2
clone_size: once
v_call: TRBV5-6
d_call: .
cdr3_aa: CASSSEGPKAYTF
cdr3_nt: TGTGCCAGCAGCTCGGAGGGACCTAAAGCCTACACCTTC

j_call: TRBJ2-3
clone_size: few
v_call: TRBV11-2
d_call: TRBD2
cdr3_aa: CASSARGGSTDTQYF
cdr3_nt: TGTGCCAGCAGCGCTCGGGGGGGAAGCACAGATACGCAGTATTTT

j_call: TRBJ1-1
clone_size: few
v_call: TRBV6-1
d_call: .
cdr3_aa: CAPWTEAFF
cdr3_nt: TGTGCCCCGTGGACTGAAGCTTTCTTT

j_call: TRBJ2-7
clone_size: .
v_call: TRBV27
d_call: TRBD2
cdr3_aa: CASRSSGSYEQYF
cdr3_nt: TGTGCCAGCAGATCTAGCGGCTCCTACGAGCAGTACTTC

j_call: TRBJ2-5
clone_size: .
v_call: TRBV28
d_call: .
cdr3_aa: CASSFGLEETQYF
cdr3_nt: TGTGCCAGCAGTTTCGGGCTAGAAGAGACCCAGTACTTC

j_call: TRBJ1-1
clone_size: once
v_call: TRBV5-1
d_call: .
cdr3_aa: CASKTEENTEAFF
cdr3_nt: TGCGCCAGCAAAACAGAGGAGAACACTGAAGCTTTCTTT

j_call: TRBJ2-7
clone_size: .
v_call: TRBV11-2
d_call: .
cdr3_aa: CASSHLGRYEQYF
cdr3_nt: TGTGCCAGCAGCCACTTGGGCCGATACGAGCAGTACTTC

j_call: TRBJ1-2
clone_size: .
v_call: TRBV20-1
d_call: .
cdr3_aa: CSAPLNYGYTF
cdr3_nt: TGCAGTGCTCCCCTTAACTATGGCTACACCTTC

j_call: TRBJ1-1
clone_size: .
v_call: TRBV7-9
d_call: .
cdr3_aa: CASRSSDRVEAFF
cdr3_nt: TGTGCCAGCAGATCAAGCGATAGAGTTGAAGCTTTCTTT

j_call: TRBJ2-3
clone_size: .
v_call: TRBV11-2
d_call: .
cdr3_aa: CASSPTSGGPTDTQYF
cdr3_nt: TGTGCCAGCAGCCCCACATCAGGGGGGCCCACAGATACGCAGTATTTT

j_call: TRBJ2-7
clone_size: .
v_call: TRBV6-6
d_call: TRBD2
cdr3_aa: CAVARAAGVGEQYF
cdr3_nt: TGTGCCGTAGCACGGGCAGCGGGAGTCGGTGAGCAGTACTTC

j_call: TRBJ1-2
clone_size: once
v_call: TRBV4-3
d_call: .
cdr3_aa: CASSQDGGYYGYTF
cdr3_nt: TGCGCCAGCAGCCAAGATGGGGGTTACTATGGCTACACCTTC

j_call: TRBJ1-2
clone_size: .
v_call: TRBV7-2
d_call: .
cdr3_aa: CASSLSQGPGYGYTF
cdr3_nt: TGTGCCAGCAGCCTAAGCCAGGGTCCCGGCTATGGCTACACCTTC

j_call: TRBJ1-5
clone_size: .
v_call: TRBV7-2
d_call: .
cdr3_aa: CASSQAVRSNQPQHF
cdr3_nt: TGTGCCAGCAGCCAGGCCGTTCGCAGCAATCAGCCCCAGCATTTT

j_call: TRBJ2-5
clone_size: few
v_call: TRBV7-9
d_call: TRBD1
cdr3_aa: CASSLAPGQGSETQYF
cdr3_nt: TGTGCCAGCAGCTTAGCGCCAGGACAGGGCTCGGAGACCCAGTACTTC